The clone carrying this T cell receptor beta chain was counted a few times. The antigen is undetermined. V lost 5 bases and J lost 7; bases outside the gene matches: 10. Germline lookup yields CDR1 DFQATT and CDR2 SNEGSKA (reference sequence). The CDR3 totals 15 residues. In the source study's methods: With a range of 23,224 to 690,600, the median per sample was around 97,000 TCRs. Using its own MiXCR run on the RACE reads, TCRdb lists one record per CDR3 protein. TCRdb's processing, not the study's, gives the V and J calls here. The data show 330,000 or so distinct CDR3 sequences, 6% to 7% seen once. The sample originates from a study of human T cells and chemical hapten exposure. As for the study in general: Patch tests put 0.01% DPC on the upper back, read at 6 days.

Regarding time point: patch test 2, 6 weeks after DPC sensitization. Treatment given: therapeutic diphenylcyclopropenone sensitization with weekly scalp DPC. The authors extracted total RNA from unfractionated whole blood. Study results and limitations: TCRs exceeding 1 in 1000 frequency stayed unchanged with DPC sensitization.

The rearrangement joins TRBV20-1 to TRBJ2-1; 11 bases are shared with TRBD1. Specimen: whole blood, collected in connection with sensitization to the hapten diphenylcyclopropenone (DPC). The TCR originated in a woman between 18 and 29 years old with alopecia areata. Some clones in this sample may be carry-over from other donors' samples. CDR3 bases: TGCAGTGCTCGCTTAAAGGACAGGGGGCGGAATGAGCAGTTCTTC. Its protein is CSARLKDRGRNEQFF.